What follows are 8 T cell receptor beta chains derived from one specimen sequenced in a study of type 1 regulatory T cells. TCRdb fed the reads into MiXCR, producing one record per CDR3 protein. The sample includes some 20,000 distinct CDR3 sequences, roughly half of them seen just once. These receptors' targets are unknown. Material for sequencing was cultured T cells, either the whole culture or a sorted T cell fraction (not recorded which). The receptor source for this set is a human donor in good health.

The V call is TRBV18, the J call TRBJ2-3; D remains ambiguous. This CDR3 is built from 14 residues. Per germline, CDR1 KGHSH and CDR2 LQKENI. V gave up 3 bases and J gave up 6 bases, with 13 bases separating them. The CDR3 DNA reads TGTGCCAGCTCACCTTTGAAAAACGGGGATACGCAGTATTTT. It is translated as CASSPLKNGDTQYF.

This chain links TRBV12-3 or TRBV12-4 with TRBJ1-2, with D perhaps TRBD1 (5 bases). V shed 2 bases and J shed 5 bases, with 9 bases lying between them. The CDR3 has 13 amino acids. The CDR3 DNA is TGTGCCAGCAGTTTAAGCAGGGAATATGGCTACACCTTC. Its translation is CASSLSREYGYTF.

This CDR3 reads CASSEVAGAYGYTF. CDR3 sequence (DNA): TGTGCCAGCAGTGAAGTGGCAGGGGCCTATGGCTACACCTTC. This chain uses TRBV6-1 with TRBJ1-2; D is possibly TRBD1 (6 bases). The germline gives CDR1 MNHNS, CDR2 SASEGT. The CDR3 loop spans 14 amino acids. V dropped 1 base and J dropped 4 bases, with 10 bases sitting between them.

At least ten counts were recorded for this clonotype. The chain carries TRBV7-6 and TRBJ1-1, with a possible D match to TRBD1 (6 bases). Trimming removed 10 bases from V and 2 bases from J, with 17 bases in between. Germline CDR1 SGHVS, CDR2 FNYEAQ. The CDR3 is made up of 14 amino acids. CDR3 residues: CATRAGTLNTEAFF. The CDR3 nucleotides read TGTGCCACAAGAGCCGGGACACTTAACACTGAAGCTTTCTTT.

This clonotype was seen more than once but under ten times. V gene TRBV18 combines with J gene TRBJ2-1, with D tentatively TRBD2 (5 bases). The germline V and J ends were trimmed by 0 bases and 3 bases, with 12 bases remaining between them. The germline V gene encodes CDR1 KGHSH and CDR2 LQKENI. This CDR3 is 16 amino acids long. CDR3 amino acids: CASSPPNLLVYNEQFF. The CDR3 DNA reads as TGTGCCAGCTCACCACCGAACTTACTAGTCTACAATGAGCAGTTCTTC.

This clonotype has only a few counts. V and J are TRBV20-1 and TRBJ2-5; 8 bases are a match to TRBD2. Germline CDR1 is DFQATT and CDR2 is SNEGSKA (reference sequence). Trimming at V came to 6 bases and at J to 5 bases, leaving 17 bases not matched to a gene. This CDR3 comprises 16 residues. Here the CDR3 reads CSAHRGGGGPGETQYF. The CDR3 DNA reads as TGCAGTGCGCACCGCGGAGGCGGGGGGCCCGGGGAGACCCAGTACTTC.

Points on this clonotype: An end of the junction differs from the germline gene, which may be a read error. This chain links TRBV7-9 with TRBJ2-7; maybe TRBD1 (6 bases). Germline lookup yields CDR1 SEHNR and CDR2 FQNEAQ (reference sequence). CDR3 length equals 13 residues. CDR3 DNA: TGTGCCAACAGCCAACAGGGAGTCGGCGAGCAGTACTTC. This translates into CANSQQGVGEQYF.

The J gene is TRBJ1-1, the V gene TRBV29-1, with 9 bases matching TRBD1. J lost 4 bases, V lost 6 bases, and 6 bases had no gene match. This CDR3 comprises 13 residues. In germline, CDR1 is SQVTM, CDR2 ANQGSEA. The CDR3 region has the DNA TGCAGCGTGCAACAGGGGGCTAGCACTGAAGCTTTCTTT. Translation: CSVQQGASTEAFF.